The 32 T cell receptor beta chains listed next were all sequenced from one sample in a study of cytomegalovirus exposure and HLA in healthy donors. Profiling relied on immunoSEQ multiplex PCR, and the TCRdb table lists in-frame clones only, not all of them. The sample shows roughly 170,000 clones, about 80% of them seen only once. The sequencing sample was made of PBMCs. The receptors originated from a woman aged 18-29 years in good health and CMV-seropositive.

The table lists this clone with a count of one. The chain has TRBV27 and TRBJ1-1; D remains unclear. CDR1 and CDR2 (germline): MNHEY, SMNVEV (reference sequence). Trimming took off 5 bases at V and 5 bases at J, with 12 bases between the two ends. This CDR3 comprises 13 residues. The CDR3 DNA sequence: TGTGCCAGCAGTCTCCTCGGGTTAACTGAAGCTTTCTTT. It encodes CASSLLGLTEAFF.

This chain links TRBV4-1 with TRBJ1-1, with TRBD1 matching 7 bases. V dropped 0 bases and J dropped 4; count of bases not matched to a gene: 5. CDR1 and CDR2 (germline): MGHRA, YSYEKL. This CDR3 contains 15 residues. CDR3 protein: CASSQETGLSTEAFF. The DNA for the CDR3 is TGCGCCAGCAGCCAAGAGACAGGGCTTTCCACTGAAGCTTTCTTT.

A few counts support this clone. The chain couples TRBV6-1 to TRBJ1-1, with D possibly being TRBD1 (6 bases). V lost 8 bases and J lost 3, with 13 bases in between. The germline gives CDR1 MNHNS, CDR2 SASEGT. This CDR3 comprises 13 residues. CDR3: CASCNREHTEAFF. CDR3 in DNA: TGTGCCAGCTGTAACAGGGAGCACACTGAAGCTTTCTTT.

This clone appeared a few times. V is TRBV19 and J is TRBJ2-7, with TRBD1 matching over 7 bases. CDR3 length: 13 residues. V dropped 10 bases and J dropped 3; count of bases not matched to a gene: 9. Germline CDR1 reads LNHDA; CDR2 reads SQIVND (reference sequence). As DNA, the CDR3 is TGTGCCACCAAGGCAGGGGGAAGCTACGAGCAGTACTTC. Protein: CATKAGGSYEQYF. The full variable domain, completed using reference TRBV19 and TRBJ2-7, is DGGITQSPKYLFRKEGQNVTLSCEQNLNHDAMYWYRQDPGQGLRLIYYSQIVNDFQKGDIAEGYSVSREKKESFPLTVTSAQKNPTAFYLCATKAGGSYEQYFGPGTRLTVT.

The chain joins TRBV9 to TRBJ2-3, with D possibly matching TRBD2 (6 bases). Germline values: CDR1 SGDLS, CDR2 YYNGEE. V dropped 9 bases and J dropped 1 base, with 12 bases sitting between them. CDR3 size: 13 residues. The CDR3: CATGPGGTDTQYF. CDR3 sequence (DNA): TGTGCCACTGGGCCGGGGGGCACAGATACGCAGTATTTT.

V is TRBV15 and J is TRBJ2-3, with D perhaps matching TRBD2 (5 bases). The length of the CDR3 is 13 residues. The V end was cut by 5 bases, the J end by 5 bases, with 11 bases between. The germline CDR1 and CDR2 sequences are LNHNV and YYDKDF (reference sequence). In DNA, the CDR3 is TGTGCCACCAGCGACCGTCGGGGAGATACGCAGTATTTT. This codes for CATSDRRGDTQYF.

V gene TRBV7-2 combines with J gene TRBJ1-1, with TRBD1 as a possible D gene (6 bases). The CDR3 covers 19 residues. The V end was cut by 7 bases, the J end by 4 bases, with 31 bases between. The V gene's germline CDR1 is SGHTA and CDR2 FQGNSA. The CDR3 spells CASNSGVTTSSIFATEAFF. The CDR3 DNA reads TGTGCCAGCAACTCAGGGGTGACGACATCTTCTATATTCGCCACTGAAGCTTTCTTT.

The chain employs TRBV14 and TRBJ2-5; TRBD1 matches at 8 bases. The CDR3 runs to 14 residues. Germline CDR1 SGHDN, CDR2 FVKESK. Trimming removed 2 bases from V and 3 bases from J; junction bases left unmatched: 2. In nucleotides, the CDR3 is TGTGCCAGCAGCCAATTGGACAGGGAAGAGACCCAGTACTTC. It specifies CASSQLDREETQYF.

The chain joins TRBV6-5 to TRBJ1-3, with a possible D match to TRBD1 (6 bases). Germline CDR1 is MNHEY and CDR2 is SVGAGI. Trimming shortened V by 6 bases and J by 0 bases, and 12 bases separated the two germline ends. The CDR3 has 15 residues. CDR3 in DNA: TGTGCCAGCAGACCGACAGGACTCTCTGGAAACACCATATATTTT. Translated, it gives CASRPTGLSGNTIYF.

The gene calls are TRBV4-3 and TRBJ2-2, with D maybe TRBD1 (6 bases). The CDR3 is 16 residues long. V was trimmed by 2 bases and J by 2 bases, leaving 12 bases between them. The germline V gene has CDR1 LGHNA and CDR2 YSLEER. CDR3 region: CASSQKQGRNTGELFF. The CDR3 DNA is TGCGCCAGCAGCCAAAAACAGGGTCGAAACACCGGGGAGCTGTTTTTT.

The genes are TRBV5-4 and TRBJ1-1; D is unresolved. The V end lost 1 base, the J end lost 5 bases, and 12 bases lay between the germline ends. The CDR3 runs 14 residues. CDR1 is SGHNT and CDR2 is YYREEE in the germline V gene (reference sequence). The chain's CDR3 is CASSLWAIRTEAFF. The CDR3 DNA reads as TGTGCCAGCAGCTTGTGGGCCATACGAACTGAAGCTTTCTTT.

The V call is TRBV6-5, the J call TRBJ2-2; 9 bases align to TRBD2. The junction had 6 bases not matched to a gene; V was cut back by 3 bases and J by 4 bases. The germline CDR1 and CDR2 sequences are MNHEY and SVGAGI. The length of the CDR3 is 16 residues. CDR3 sequence reads: CASSYLAGAVTGELFF. The CDR3 DNA sequence: TGTGCCAGCAGTTATTTAGCGGGGGCGGTCACCGGGGAGCTGTTTTTT.

This clone occurred a few times. The rearrangement uses TRBV2 and TRBJ1-5; D not certain. The germline gives CDR1 SNHLY, CDR2 FYNNEI. The CDR3 is made up of 12 amino acids. Trimming removed 2 bases from V and 13 bases from J, with 12 bases in between. CDR3 bases: TGTGCCAGCAGTGAAAGTGAGCGGACGCAGCATTTT. It specifies CASSESERTQHF.

The chain is built from TRBV7-9 and TRBJ1-2; unclear D gene. The V end lost 2 bases, the J end lost 4 bases, and 14 bases lay between the germline ends. Germline values: CDR1 SEHNR, CDR2 FQNEAQ (reference sequence). The length of the CDR3 is 15 residues. The CDR3 nucleotides read TGTGCCAGCAGCTTATCAAACACGGGTGGCTATGGCTACACCTTC. Translating gives CASSLSNTGGYGYTF.

The chain joins TRBV2 to TRBJ1-1; TRBD1 is a possible D gene (6 bases). The germline gives CDR1 SNHLY, CDR2 FYNNEI. The CDR3 is 14 residues long. The V end was cut by 4 bases, the J end by 8 bases, with 17 bases between. DNA for the CDR3: TGTGCCAGCAGTGGGCCCTTTGGGACAACGGAAGCTTTCTTT. Translated, it gives CASSGPFGTTEAFF.

This sequence joins TRBV4-1 and TRBJ1-1, with TRBD1 matching 9 bases. CDR1 and CDR2 (germline): MGHRA, YSYEKL. The V segment lost 4 bases and the J segment 3 bases; nucleotides outside the gene matches: 9. This CDR3 is built from 16 residues. This CDR3 reads CASSPGTGSRDTEAFF. As DNA, the CDR3 is TGCGCCAGCAGCCCCGGGACAGGGAGTAGGGACACTGAAGCTTTCTTT.

This chain's CDR3 is CASSLMGGDEQYF. DNA of the CDR3: TGTGCCAGCAGCTTGATGGGGGGGGACGAGCAGTACTTC. This chain uses TRBV5-6 with TRBJ2-7; 7 nucleotides agree with TRBD2. CDR3 length: 13 residues. Germline trimming cut 1 base from V and 5 bases from J; bases unmatched to any gene: 3. Per germline, CDR1 SGHDT and CDR2 YYEEEE.

The chain couples TRBV5-4 to TRBJ1-5; D might be TRBD1 (5 bases). This CDR3 has 13 amino acids. V was trimmed by 2 bases and J by 7 bases, leaving 10 bases between them. CDR1 and CDR2 from the germline V gene are SGHNT and YYREEE (reference sequence). The CDR3, as DNA: TGTGCCAGCAGCTTCGGGGGGGAACAGCCCCAGCATTTT. Protein product: CASSFGGEQPQHF.

In nucleotides, the CDR3 is TGTGCCAGCAGCCAGTACGGGGGACGGGAGACCCAGTACTTC. It translates to CASSQYGGRETQYF. V gene TRBV4-2 combines with J gene TRBJ2-5, with D perhaps TRBD2 (6 bases). Trimming pared 3 bases from V and 5 bases from J, leaving 13 bases between. Germline lookup yields CDR1 LGHNA and CDR2 YNFKEQ. The CDR3 is 14 amino acids.

This rearrangement joins TRBV6-1 to TRBJ2-2, with D possibly TRBD1 on 5 matching bases. Germline V CDR1 and CDR2: MNHNS, SASEGT. V was pared by 6 bases and J by 1 base, with 6 bases between. The CDR3 loop spans 13 amino acids. CDR3 sequence: CASRRGNTGELFF. CDR3 in DNA: TGTGCCAGCAGAAGGGGGAACACCGGGGAGCTGTTTTTT.

The chain is built from TRBV11-2 and TRBJ1-4; perhaps TRBD1 as D (5 bases). Looked up from germline, CDR1 is SGHAT and CDR2 is FQNNGV. The CDR3 spans 14 residues. With 3 bases removed from V and 4 bases from J, the gap between germline ends came to 9 bases. The CDR3 spells CASSLLQGNEKLFF. CDR3 nucleotide sequence: TGTGCCAGCAGCTTGCTTCAGGGTAATGAAAAACTGTTTTTT.

The genes are TRBV27 and TRBJ2-1; D possibly corresponds to TRBD1 (6 bases). Trimming took off 3 bases at V and 5 bases at J, with 8 bases between the two ends. CDR3 length equals 13 residues. The germline V gene has CDR1 MNHEY and CDR2 SMNVEV (reference sequence). The CDR3 loop is CASSFSGDNEQFF. In nucleotides, the CDR3 is TGTGCCAGCAGTTTTTCAGGGGACAATGAGCAGTTCTTC.

The rearrangement uses TRBV7-3 and TRBJ2-3, with no clear D. Per germline, CDR1 SGHTA and CDR2 FQGTGA. V lost 5 bases, J lost 2 bases, and 8 bases lay in between. The length of the CDR3 is 13 residues. CDR3 amino acids: CASSPQSTDTQYF. Here the CDR3 DNA reads TGTGCCAGCAGCCCCCAATCCACAGATACGCAGTATTTT.

This clone was found once. This chain uses TRBV9 with TRBJ1-1; D is ambiguous. Germline lookup yields CDR1 SGDLS and CDR2 YYNGEE. V was clipped by 3 bases and J by 6 bases, with 12 bases between them. The CDR3 consists of 13 residues. CDR3 DNA: TGTGCCAGCAGCGCGATTTTGGGCGCTGAAGCTTTCTTT. The encoded protein is CASSAILGAEAFF.

This clone was counted a single time. The chain is built from TRBV9 and TRBJ2-1; 7 bases map to TRBD1. This CDR3 region has 15 residues. V trimming: 0 bases; J trimming: 10 bases; junction bases outside the gene matches: 10. CDR1 SGDLS and CDR2 YYNGEE come from the germline V gene. The CDR3 protein is CASSVEGARRSEQFF. The CDR3 bases are TGTGCCAGCAGCGTAGAGGGGGCCCGGAGGAGCGAGCAGTTCTTC. The full variable domain, its missing parts supplied by reference TRBV9 and TRBJ2-1, is DSGVTQTPKHLITATGQRVTLRCSPRSGDLSVYWYQQSLDQGLQFLIQYYNGEERAKGNILERFSAQQFPDLHSELNLSSLELGDSALYFCASSVEGARRSEQFFGPGTRLTVL.

The chain is built from TRBV5-1 and TRBJ2-7; 12 bases are shared with TRBD2. CDR3 length: 15 residues. J was trimmed by 5 bases and V by 0 bases; bases with no gene match: 3. Per the germline V gene, CDR1 is SGHRS and CDR2 is YFSETQ. The CDR3: CASSLASGGADEQYF. CDR3 DNA: TGCGCCAGCAGCTTGGCTAGCGGGGGGGCCGACGAGCAGTACTTC.

The chain has TRBV2 and TRBJ2-3; D perhaps matches TRBD2 (5 bases). V was cut by 8 bases and J by 10 bases, with 13 bases left in between. CDR1 SNHLY and CDR2 FYNNEI come from the germline V gene. This CDR3 comprises 11 residues. CDR3 nucleotide sequence: TGTGCCAGCGACGGAGGTCTTGCGCAGTATTTT. Translated, it gives CASDGGLAQYF.

The chain employs TRBV4-3 and TRBJ2-1; D remains unclear. The CDR3 runs to 13 residues. Germline assignment: CDR1 LGHNA and CDR2 YSLEER. V lost 3 bases and J 4 bases, leaving 7 bases between the germline ends. The CDR3 region is CASSHWLYNEQFF. As DNA, the CDR3 is TGCGCCAGCAGCCATTGGCTTTACAATGAGCAGTTCTTC.

The genes are TRBV7-2 and TRBJ2-2; 7 bases match TRBD2. The CDR3 is made up of 15 amino acids. V was clipped by 3 bases and J by 0 bases; unmatched bases: 1. Per germline, CDR1 SGHTA and CDR2 FQGNSA. This chain's CDR3 is CASSFGGANTGELFF. The CDR3 bases are TGTGCCAGCAGCTTTGGGGGGGCGAACACCGGGGAGCTGTTTTTT.

J is TRBJ2-5 and V is TRBV5-4; D is unresolved. The CDR3 is made up of 14 amino acids. The V end was cut by 0 bases, the J end by 2 bases, with 8 bases between. Per the germline V gene, CDR1 is SGHNT and CDR2 is YYREEE (reference sequence). In DNA form, the CDR3 reads TGTGCCAGCAGCTTGGTGACAAATCAAGAGACCCAGTACTTC. It yields the protein CASSLVTNQETQYF.

This chain connects TRBV5-4 to TRBJ1-2; 9 bases are a match to TRBD1. The CDR3 is 14 residues long. The V segment lost 4 bases and the J segment 4 bases; nucleotides outside the gene matches: 5. Germline CDR1 is SGHNT and CDR2 is YYREEE (reference sequence). For the CDR3, the DNA is TGTGCCAGCAGCGAGGGACAGGGCATCTATGGCTACACCTTC. It codes for CASSEGQGIYGYTF.

The chain is built from TRBV5-6 and TRBJ2-1, with 13 positions matching TRBD2. This CDR3 is built from 14 residues. Germline values: CDR1 SGHDT, CDR2 YYEEEE. The ends lost 9 bases at V and 7 bases at J; junction bases unmatched: 7. CDR3 in amino acids: CATQGLAGSNEQFF. The CDR3 DNA is TGTGCCACTCAGGGACTAGCGGGGTCGAATGAGCAGTTCTTC.